In this sample, the clone carrying this T cell receptor (beta chain) turned up many times. A much larger clone lies one base from this, so it may be a read error. Absence of ophthalmopathy progression within 18 months defined stable Graves' hyperthyroidism. Together with thyroid ultrasound, orbital computed tomography, serum thyroxine and TRAb, clinical symptoms were used for diagnoses. The sample originates from a study of T cells in Graves' hyperthyroidism and ophthalmopathy. CDR3 size: 12 residues. The V end lost 1 base, the J end lost 4 bases, and 4 bases lay between the germline ends. Germline values: CDR1 SQVTM, CDR2 ANQGSEA. RNA transcripts yielded amplified TCR beta CDR3 regions. With the HTBI primer set, the TCR CDR3 went through a first round of RT-PCR. From the multiplex PCR reads, TCRdb called clonotypes with MiXCR, one entry per CDR3 protein. The table lists 800,000 or so distinct CDR3 sequences, about two fifths of them singletons.

The sequence was collected from a man between 18 and 35 years old with Graves' hyperthyroidism. The specimen was blood. The chain recombines TRBV29-1 with TRBJ2-2; D ambiguous. Here the CDR3 reads CSVEGPTGELFF. CDR3 in DNA: TGCAGCGTTGAAGGGCCCACCGGGGAGCTGTTTTTT.